The present TCR beta chain was sequenced within a study of blood T cell repertoires in COVID-19. The method was immunoSEQ multiplex PCR; TCRdb's version includes in-frame clones alone and lacks a portion of them. This table has hundreds of thousands of clones, almost 85% appearing once. The CDR3 consists of 12 residues. V was trimmed by 4 bases and J by 6 bases, leaving 13 bases between them. The germline V gene has CDR1 SQVTM and CDR2 ANQGSEA. The receptor was isolated from a human donor in a cohort sampled during active COVID-19. Material: peripheral blood. The chain employs TRBV29-1 and TRBJ2-7, with a tentative D call TRBD1 (5 bases). Written as DNA, the CDR3 is TGCAGCGTTGGATCCAGGGTGGGCGAGCAGTACTTC. It is translated as CSVGSRVGEQYF.